This T cell receptor beta chain comes out of a study of blood T cell repertoires in COVID-19. About the research overall: Sources were T cells, B-cell-depleted T cells, or PBMCs; the material itself was cDNA or gDNA.

The data were produced by immunoSEQ multiplex PCR, yet TCRdb's version contains in-frame clones alone and is incomplete. The table includes 200,000 or so clones, more than 80% detected once. Sequenced material: peripheral blood. The source is an elderly woman with COVID-19, enrolled during active disease.

As DNA, the CDR3 is TGTGCCGGACGGGCGGGGCTCGGCACCGGGGAGCTGTTTTTT. Residues: CAGRAGLGTGELFF. J is TRBJ2-2 and V is TRBV13; a possible D gene is TRBD2 (6 bases). The ends were cut back, 11 bases at V and 4 bases at J, with 17 bases in the middle. The germline CDR1 and CDR2 sequences are PRHDT and FYEKMQ (reference sequence). This CDR3 has 14 residues. Filled out from reference TRBV13 and TRBJ2-2, the complete variable domain reads AAGVIQSPRHLIKEKRETATLKCYPIPRHDTVYWYQQGPGQDPQFLISFYEKMQSDKGSIPDRFSAQQFSDYHSELNMSSLELGDSALYFCAGRAGLGTGELFFGEGSRLTVL.